One and the same sample provided the 32 T cell receptor beta chains below, sequenced in a study of T-cell reconstitution after alpha-beta-depleted transplantation in children. The authors prepared the TCRbeta library with unique molecular identifiers. A single record per CDR3 protein comes from TCRdb applying MiXCR to the PCR reads. The top ten clones hold around 2.2% of a sample with 500,000 to 750,000 distinct CDR3 sequences, 10% to 15% of them seen once. The sequenced sample was PBMCs, mostly from graft donor cells, obtained 360 days after TCRalphabeta/CD19-depleted stem cell transplant. Receptor source: a male patient younger than 18 who had a stem cell transplant for acute myeloid leukemia, so the T cells may come from the graft donor.

J is TRBJ2-4 and V is TRBV6-1; D is uncertain. V was trimmed by 1 base and J by 7 bases, leaving 8 bases between them. Germline V gene data show CDR1 as MNHNS and CDR2 as SASEGT. This CDR3 has 13 residues. CDR3 nucleotides: TGTGCCAGCAGTGAAGGTTGGCCGAACATTCAGTACTTC. This translates into CASSEGWPNIQYF.

This clonotype appeared a few times. The chain links TRBV5-6 to TRBJ2-1; 10 bases map to TRBD1. Germline trimming cut 4 bases from V and 8 bases from J; bases unmatched to any gene: 9. This CDR3 comprises 15 residues. Germline assignment: CDR1 SGHDT and CDR2 YYEEEE. The CDR3: CASSLDRGVGYEQFF. Written as DNA, the CDR3 is TGTGCCAGCAGCCTGGACAGGGGGGTGGGGTATGAGCAGTTCTTC. Supplemented by reference TRBV5-6 and TRBJ2-1, the full variable domain reads DAGVTQSPTHLIKTRGQQVTLRCSPKSGHDTVSWYQQALGQGPQFIFQYYEEEERQRGNFPDRFSGHQFPNYSSELNVNALLLGDSALYLCASSLDRGVGYEQFFGPGTRLTVL.

The V gene is TRBV7-2, the J gene TRBJ2-7; TRBD2 is a possible D gene (6 bases). The V end lost 5 bases, the J end lost 2 bases, and 16 bases lay between the germline ends. The CDR3 totals 15 residues. Germline V gene lookup returns CDR1 SGHTA and CDR2 FQGNSA. CDR3 in amino acids: CASSPYGAGPYEQYF. The CDR3 bases are TGTGCCAGCAGCCCCTATGGTGCGGGACCCTACGAGCAGTACTTC.

This clonotype has at least ten counts. A much larger clone is a single base away; this may be a read error. The chain uses TRBV9 and TRBJ2-3; D perhaps matches TRBD1 (6 bases). This CDR3 spans 12 amino acids. V gave up 3 bases and J gave up 4 bases, with 6 bases separating them. Germline values: CDR1 SGDLS, CDR2 YYNGEE. For the CDR3, the DNA is TGTGCCAGCAGCGAGGGGGCAGATACGCAGTATTTT. Its protein is CASSEGADTQYF.

The chain is built from TRBV13 and TRBJ2-3; the D gene could be TRBD1 or TRBD2 (5 bases each). Trimming removed 6 bases from V and 4 bases from J, with 14 bases in between. The CDR3 runs to 14 residues. Germline V gene sequence: CDR1 PRHDT, CDR2 FYEKMQ (reference sequence). CDR3 DNA: TGTGCCAGCAGTGCCCGGGTGGGGGCAGATACGCAGTATTTT. Encoded protein: CASSARVGADTQYF.

The rearrangement links TRBV20-1 to TRBJ2-7; no reliable D call. Germline V CDR1 and CDR2: DFQATT, SNEGSKA (reference sequence). Trimming shortened V by 3 bases and J by 4 bases, and 13 bases separated the two germline ends. The CDR3 is 13 amino acids. CDR3 DNA sequence: TGCAGTGCTAGGGCGGTAGGTGGGTACGAGCAGTACTTC. It is translated as CSARAVGGYEQYF.

This clonotype was observed a handful of times. CDR3 nucleotides: TGCAGCGTTGACGACAGGGGGACTAGCGGGCGGCGAAGCACAGATACGCAGTATTTT. Translating it yields CSVDDRGTSGRRSTDTQYF. This rearrangement joins TRBV29-1 to TRBJ2-3; 12 bases are shared with TRBD2. Germline CDR1 reads SQVTM; CDR2 reads ANQGSEA. V trimming: 3 bases; J trimming: 0 bases; junction bases outside the gene matches: 13. This CDR3 has 19 amino acids.

This clonotype was picked up a small number of times. The rearrangement uses TRBV7-9 and TRBJ2-7; tentative D call: TRBD1 (5 bases). The CDR3 runs 14 residues. Germline values: CDR1 SEHNR, CDR2 FQNEAQ (reference sequence). The V end lost 2 bases, the J end lost 3 bases, and 11 bases lay between the germline ends. The CDR3 sequence: CASSLSQGGYEQYF. DNA of the CDR3: TGTGCCAGCAGCTTAAGTCAGGGTGGCTACGAGCAGTACTTC.

This clonotype was counted ten times or more. The chain uses TRBV2 and TRBJ2-3; D gene uncertain. The CDR3 runs to 11 residues. Trimming pared 3 bases from V and 4 bases from J, leaving 2 bases between. Germline V CDR1 and CDR2: SNHLY, FYNNEI. CDR3 nucleotides: TGTGCCAGCAGTGAGCCAGATACGCAGTATTTT. Translation gives CASSEPDTQYF.

This clonotype was seen at least ten times. V gene TRBV28 combines with J gene TRBJ2-7, with D hard to call. CDR1 is MDHEN and CDR2 is SYDVKM in the germline V gene. The V and J ends lost 3 bases and 5 bases respectively, with 8 bases between them. The CDR3 consists of 12 residues. CDR3 loop: CASSFLVHEQYF. The CDR3 DNA reads as TGTGCCAGCAGTTTTCTTGTCCACGAGCAGTACTTC.

There are a few counts of this clonotype. V is TRBV5-8 and J is TRBJ2-2; weak D call: TRBD2 (5 bases). Germline V CDR1 and CDR2: SGHTS, YDEGEE. The CDR3 runs 15 residues. V was shortened by 2 bases and J by 1 base, with 9 bases between the two germline ends. For the CDR3, the DNA is TGTGCCAGCAGCTTCGGACTGTTGAACACCGGGGAGCTGTTTTTT. Translation: CASSFGLLNTGELFF.

The genes are TRBV28 and TRBJ2-3, with 7 positions matching TRBD1. Germline-derived CDR1 and CDR2 are MDHEN and SYDVKM. The ends lost 2 bases at V and 0 bases at J; junction bases unmatched: 5. The CDR3 length is 16 residues. The CDR3 nucleotides are TGTGCCAGCAGTTTAAGGGGGCCGGATAGCACAGATACGCAGTATTTT. This encodes CASSLRGPDSTDTQYF.

V and J are TRBV20-1 and TRBJ2-3; D uncertain. Trimming shortened V by 0 bases and J by 1 base, and 11 bases separated the two germline ends. The CDR3 spans 15 residues. The V gene's germline CDR1 is DFQATT and CDR2 SNEGSKA (reference sequence). Here the CDR3 DNA reads TGCAGTGCTAGAGATGCGAGTCGAGGCACAGATACGCAGTATTTT. Translation gives CSARDASRGTDTQYF.

The chain is built from TRBV20-1 and TRBJ2-1, with no clear D. Trimming stripped 1 base from V and 1 base from J, with 5 bases between. The germline CDR1 and CDR2 sequences are DFQATT and SNEGSKA (reference sequence). The CDR3 length is 13 residues. CDR3 nucleotides: TGCAGTGCTAGAGGGCAGTCCTACAATGAGCAGTTCTTC. Translating it yields CSARGQSYNEQFF.

This clonotype was detected many times. The J gene is TRBJ2-2, the V gene TRBV5-1, with D tentatively TRBD1 (5 bases). In germline, CDR1 is SGHRS, CDR2 YFSETQ. The CDR3 totals 15 residues. With 4 bases removed from V and 1 base from J, the gap between germline ends came to 11 bases. Written as DNA, the CDR3 is TGCGCCAGCAGCACTGGAACAGGGAACACCGGGGAGCTGTTTTTT. Translating it yields CASSTGTGNTGELFF.

The CDR3 nucleotides are TGTGCCAGCAGCCCTACCGAGCAGTACTTC. Encoded protein: CASSPTEQYF. The rearrangement uses TRBV7-8 and TRBJ2-7, with D uncertain. With 5 bases removed from V and 6 bases from J, the gap between germline ends came to 5 bases. CDR1 is SGHVS and CDR2 is FQNEAQ in the germline V gene. The CDR3 length is 10 residues. The entire variable domain, with the rest obtained from reference TRBV7-8 and TRBJ2-7, is as follows: GAGVSQSPRYKVAKRGQDVALRCDPISGHVSLFWYQQALGQGPEFLTYFQNEAQLDKSGLPSDRFFAERPEGSVSTLKIQRTQQEDSAVYLCASSPTEQYFGPGTRLTVT.

This clonotype was observed a few times. The chain uses TRBV4-3 and TRBJ2-7; no definite D call. Germline V gene data show CDR1 as LGHNA and CDR2 as YSLEER. Between the trimmed V and J ends, which lost 0 bases and 2 bases, there was a span of 8 bases. The CDR3 covers 14 residues. The CDR3 coding sequence is TGCGCCAGCAGCCAAGAGGCGTCCCCCTACGAGCAGTACTTC. Amino acid sequence: CASSQEASPYEQYF.

The sample holds many counts of this clonotype. The V gene is TRBV4-3, the J gene TRBJ2-1; D perhaps matches TRBD2 (5 bases). This CDR3 has 14 residues. Trimming pared 0 bases from V and 7 bases from J, leaving 10 bases between. Germline loops: CDR1 LGHNA, CDR2 YSLEER. The CDR3 bases are TGCGCCAGCAGCCAAGATGCCGGGGAAAATGAGCAGTTCTTC. Its protein is CASSQDAGENEQFF.

A remark on this clonotype: A read error may be the cause here, since a much bigger clone is one base away. The final CDR3 position lacks the conserved phenylalanine or tryptophan, pointing to a likely read error. The CDR3 is CATSDPRWDLGTQYI. The CDR3 DNA follows: TGTGCCACCAGTGATCCGAGGTGGGACTTGGGTACGCAGTATATT. The V gene is TRBV24-1, the J gene TRBJ2-3, with D perhaps TRBD2 (6 bases). Germline-derived CDR1 and CDR2 are KGHDR and SFDVKD. The CDR3 runs to 15 residues. Between the trimmed V and J ends, which lost 3 bases and 8 bases, there was a span of 17 bases.

This clonotype was counted many times. The genes are TRBV5-1 and TRBJ2-3; 14 bases agree with TRBD2. The germline V gene has CDR1 SGHRS and CDR2 YFSETQ. CDR3 size: 20 residues. The V and J ends lost 0 bases and 2 bases, in that order; junction bases with no gene match: 11. Written as DNA, the CDR3 is TGCGCCAGCAGCTTGGAGGCAGGGGGGACTAGCGGGAGTAACACAGATACGCAGTATTTT. It codes for CASSLEAGGTSGSNTDTQYF. The entire variable domain, with the rest obtained from reference TRBV5-1 and TRBJ2-3, is as follows: KAGVTQTPRYLIKTRGQQVTLSCSPISGHRSVSWYQQTPGQGLQFLFEYFSETQRNKGNFPGRFSGRQFSNSRSEMNVSTLELGDSALYLCASSLEAGGTSGSNTDTQYFGPGTRLTVL.

This clonotype appeared a few times. The chain employs TRBV24-1 and TRBJ2-3; TRBD1 is a possible D gene (7 bases). This CDR3 is built from 14 residues. V was trimmed by 7 bases and J by 6 bases, leaving 16 bases between them. Germline values: CDR1 KGHDR, CDR2 SFDVKD. DNA of the CDR3: TGTGCCACCAGCAACCCCCCAGGGGGGGATACGCAGTATTTT. This codes for CATSNPPGGDTQYF.

The chain recombines TRBV29-1 with TRBJ2-3; D not certain. This CDR3 has 13 residues. V was clipped by 0 bases and J by 5 bases, with 9 bases between them. The germline CDR1 and CDR2 sequences are SQVTM and ANQGSEA. The CDR3 nucleotides are TGCAGCGTTGAAGACGAAGGTCAAGATACGCAGTATTTT. Its translation is CSVEDEGQDTQYF.

V and J are TRBV7-2 and TRBJ2-7; 9 positions agree with TRBD1. This CDR3 comprises 15 residues. In germline, CDR1 is SGHTA, CDR2 FQGNSA. Unmatched junction bases numbered 7, after V lost 6 bases and J lost 1 base. The CDR3 DNA reads TGTGCCAGCAGGTGGACAGGGGATCTATCCTACGAGCAGTACTTC. It codes for CASRWTGDLSYEQYF.

V usage is TRBV4-3 and J usage is TRBJ2-1, with 11 bases fitting TRBD2. Germline trimming cut 1 base from V and 2 bases from J; bases unmatched to any gene: 4. The CDR3 sequence is 17 residues long. The germline V gene has CDR1 LGHNA and CDR2 YSLEER. CDR3 loop: CASSQGHSGRAYNEQFF. The CDR3 DNA reads TGCGCCAGCAGCCAAGGCCATAGCGGGAGGGCCTACAATGAGCAGTTCTTC.

V is TRBV11-2 and J is TRBJ2-3; 9 nucleotides align to TRBD1. Per germline, CDR1 SGHAT and CDR2 FQNNGV. CDR3 length: 19 amino acids. V shed 5 bases and J 1 base; nucleotides not matched to a gene: 16. The CDR3 nucleotides read TGTGCCAGCAGCATCGCCGGGACAGGGCCTTTTATCGGCACAGATACGCAGTATTTT. It translates to CASSIAGTGPFIGTDTQYF.

There are many counts of this clonotype. This chain joins TRBV7-9 and TRBJ2-5; a possible D gene is TRBD1 (6 bases). The germline V gene encodes CDR1 SEHNR and CDR2 FQNEAQ (reference sequence). The CDR3 loop spans 16 amino acids. Trimming removed 3 bases at V and 4 bases at J, with 18 bases between. CDR3 DNA sequence: TGTGCCAGCAGCTTTCCCTCCCAGGGGCAAGGAGAGACCCAGTACTTC. It translates to CASSFPSQGQGETQYF.

This clonotype was counted only a few times. CDR3 protein: CASRATGYEQYF. In DNA, the CDR3 is TGTGCCAGCCGAGCAACGGGATACGAGCAGTACTTC. This rearrangement joins TRBV7-2 to TRBJ2-7, with D perhaps TRBD2 (5 bases). The CDR3 has 12 amino acids. Germline V gene lookup returns CDR1 SGHTA and CDR2 FQGNSA. Trimming shortened V by 8 bases and J by 4 bases, and 12 bases separated the two germline ends.

This clonotype was found a few times. V and J are TRBV29-1 and TRBJ1-2; no definite D call. V dropped 1 base and J dropped 5 bases, with 20 bases sitting between them. The CDR3 sequence is 16 residues long. Looked up from germline, CDR1 is SQVTM and CDR2 is ANQGSEA. The CDR3 region is CSVEGTVWSEIYGYTF. CDR3 coding DNA: TGCAGCGTTGAAGGAACCGTGTGGTCAGAAATTTATGGCTACACCTTC.

This clonotype was observed a few times. The chain employs TRBV28 and TRBJ1-6; D remains unclear. The CDR3 consists of 11 residues. Trimming removed 5 bases from V and 6 bases from J, with 2 bases in between. Germline lookup yields CDR1 MDHEN and CDR2 SYDVKM. CDR3 sequence reads: CASSPNSPLHF. The CDR3 DNA reads TGTGCCAGCAGTCCTAATTCACCCCTCCACTTT.

This clonotype has just a few counts. V gene TRBV2 combines with J gene TRBJ2-5; D uncertain. This CDR3 region has 12 residues. The germline V and J ends were trimmed by 8 bases and 3 bases, with 10 bases remaining between them. Germline V gene sequence: CDR1 SNHLY, CDR2 FYNNEI. The CDR3 here is CASSDSEETQYF. The CDR3 coding sequence is TGTGCCAGCTCAGACTCCGAAGAGACCCAGTACTTC.

This clonotype was observed at least ten times. This chain uses TRBV3-1 with TRBJ2-7, with TRBD1 matching over 11 bases. The germline gives CDR1 LGHDT, CDR2 YNNKEL (reference sequence). The CDR3 sequence is 15 residues long. Trimming cost V 6 bases and J 5 bases; bases outside gene matches: 9. The CDR3 DNA reads TGTGCCAGCAGTTTACCCGGACAGGGGGCAAACGAGCAGTACTTC. This codes for CASSLPGQGANEQYF.

This chain connects TRBV6-5 to TRBJ2-7; D is unresolved. Germline CDR1 MNHEY, CDR2 SVGAGI. The V end lost 4 bases, the J end lost 9 bases, and 13 bases lay between the germline ends. There are 12 residues in the CDR3. CDR3 sequence reads: CASSSTTAVQYF. CDR3 nucleotides: TGTGCCAGCAGTTCGACAACGGCGGTGCAGTACTTC.